This T cell receptor beta chain was identified during a study of Ad26.COV2.S vaccination and SARS-CoV-2 variants. Study-level background: The donor belonged to the COV1001 Ad26.COV2.S trial arm. Participants got Ad26.COV2.S intramuscularly, once or twice 56 days apart. Study conclusions and caveats: There was reportedly substantial breadth in spike-specific CD8+ and CD4+ T cell responses after vaccination.

Treatment specified: roughly 20 received Ad26.COV2.S at low or high dose, single or two shots; several received placebo; per-sample allocation not given. Samples were taken on day 63 after the first vaccine or placebo injection. In Boston, an adult donor aged 18-55 years took part. Using immunoSEQ multiplex PCR, the repertoire was profiled, and TCRdb retains in-frame clones only, with some absent. The table lists roughly 350,000 clones, roughly 84% of them singletons. The ends were cut back, 1 base at V and 7 bases at J, with 10 bases in the middle. Germline CDR1 is LGHDT and CDR2 is YNNKEL (reference sequence). The CDR3 runs to 14 residues. This clone occurred once. What it binds is unknown.

The receptor comes from a person between 18 and 59 years old who received the Ad26.COV2.S COVID-19 vaccine or a placebo. This chain connects TRBV3-1 (or the pseudogene TRBV3-2) to TRBJ2-2, with D hard to call. Material: peripheral blood, obtained in a trial of Ad26.COV2.S vaccine versus placebo. The CDR3 sequence: CASSQGSLDGELFF. As DNA, the CDR3 is TGTGCCAGCAGCCAAGGGTCCTTGGACGGGGAGCTGTTTTTT.